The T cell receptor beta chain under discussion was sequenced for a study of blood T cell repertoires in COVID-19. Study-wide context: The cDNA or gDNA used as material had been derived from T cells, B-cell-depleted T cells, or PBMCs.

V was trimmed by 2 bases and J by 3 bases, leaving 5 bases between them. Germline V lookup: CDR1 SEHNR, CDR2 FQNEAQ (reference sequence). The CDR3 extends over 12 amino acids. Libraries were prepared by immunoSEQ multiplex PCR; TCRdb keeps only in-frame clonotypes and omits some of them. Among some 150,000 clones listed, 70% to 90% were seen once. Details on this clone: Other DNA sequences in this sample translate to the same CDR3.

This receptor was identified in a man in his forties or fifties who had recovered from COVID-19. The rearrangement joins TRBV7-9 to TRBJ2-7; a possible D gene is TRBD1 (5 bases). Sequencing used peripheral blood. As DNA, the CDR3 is TGTGCCAGCAGCTTACAGGGCTACGAGCAGTACTTC. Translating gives CASSLQGYEQYF.